These 15 T cell receptor beta chains came from one sample sequenced in a study of multiple sclerosis patients with progressive multifocal leukoencephalopathy. Method: immunoSEQ multiplex PCR; TCRdb's copy keeps in-frame clones and lacks some. The data show tens of thousands of clones, roughly 84% seen once. Time point of the sample: time of PML onset. The input for sequencing was PBMCs, taken from a patient treated with natalizumab. The receptors derive from a human donor with progressive multifocal leukoencephalopathy.

A few counts support this clone. The genes are TRBV15 and TRBJ2-3, with D uncertain. V shed 1 base and J shed 3 bases, with 8 bases lying between them. The CDR3 covers 14 residues. CDR1 is LNHNV and CDR2 is YYDKDF in the germline V gene (reference sequence). CDR3 nucleotides: TGTGCCACCAGCAGAGGGGCCCAAACAGATACGCAGTATTTT. It translates to CATSRGAQTDTQYF.

This chain uses TRBV2 with TRBJ2-7; TRBD1 is a possible D gene (6 bases). The CDR3 runs 12 residues. Germline loops: CDR1 SNHLY, CDR2 FYNNEI. V dropped 6 bases and J dropped 4 bases, with 10 bases sitting between them. The CDR3 reads CASSVTGYEQYF. DNA of the CDR3: TGTGCCAGCAGCGTGACAGGATACGAGCAGTACTTC.

J is TRBJ2-1 and V is TRBV7-3; unclear D gene. The CDR3 runs 12 residues. Germline V gene data show CDR1 as SGHTA and CDR2 as FQGTGA. The V gene lost 2 bases and the J gene lost 9 bases, with 8 bases spanning the gap. The CDR3 region is CASSLSLGEQFF. The CDR3 bases are TGTGCCAGCAGCTTATCTCTGGGTGAGCAGTTCTTC.

This chain links TRBV9 with TRBJ1-2; D is unresolved. CDR1 and CDR2 (germline): SGDLS, YYNGEE. The CDR3 length is 12 residues. Trimming took off 5 bases at V and 8 bases at J, with 13 bases between the two ends. The CDR3 sequence: CASSDTQLGYTF. The CDR3 DNA reads as TGTGCCAGCAGTGACACCCAATTGGGCTACACCTTC.

The J gene is TRBJ1-2, the V gene TRBV6-6; 8 bases line up with TRBD1. The V segment lost 7 bases and the J segment 6 bases; nucleotides outside the gene matches: 10. Germline CDR1 and CDR2: MNHNY and SVGAGI (reference sequence). This CDR3 spans 14 amino acids. The CDR3: CASNHRGSRNGYTF. The CDR3 DNA follows: TGTGCCAGCAACCACAGGGGGTCGCGGAATGGCTACACCTTC.

The chain couples TRBV4-1 to TRBJ2-4, with no clear D. The CDR3 contains 17 residues. Trimming took 0 bases from V and 0 from J, leaving 12 bases between them. The germline V gene has CDR1 MGHRA and CDR2 YSYEKL. In nucleotides, the CDR3 is TGCGCCAGCAGCCAAGATAAGGACGGGCCAGCCAAAAACATTCAGTACTTC. This translates into CASSQDKDGPAKNIQYF.

This sequence joins TRBV6-6 and TRBJ2-1; possible D gene TRBD2, 5 bases. This CDR3 spans 14 amino acids. V shed 2 bases and J shed 1 base, with 6 bases lying between them. From germline, CDR1 is MNHNY and CDR2 SVGAGI (reference sequence). The CDR3 protein is CASSYEGSYNEQFF. CDR3 coding DNA: TGTGCCAGCAGTTACGAGGGTTCCTACAATGAGCAGTTCTTC.

The rearrangement joins TRBV27 to TRBJ2-7, with D unclear. Per germline, CDR1 MNHEY and CDR2 SMNVEV (reference sequence). V gave up 2 bases and J gave up 3 bases, with 2 bases separating them. CDR3 size: 11 residues. CDR3 sequence: CASSLGYEQYF. DNA for the CDR3: TGTGCCAGCAGTTTAGGCTACGAGCAGTACTTC.

This sequence joins TRBV2 and TRBJ1-6, with 8 positions matching TRBD1. In germline, CDR1 is SNHLY, CDR2 FYNNEI. This CDR3 region has 16 residues. Unmatched junction bases numbered 12, after V lost 9 bases and J lost 5 bases. The CDR3 DNA reads TGTGCCAGAAGACAGGGGTCGGACCGGGATAATTCACCCCTCCACTTT. It specifies CARRQGSDRDNSPLHF.

The CDR3 protein is CASSEGLYGYTF. In nucleotides, the CDR3 is TGTGCCAGCTCGGAGGGACTCTATGGCTACACCTTC. The rearrangement uses TRBV18 and TRBJ1-2, with D possibly matching TRBD1 (5 bases). CDR3 length: 12 amino acids. V lost 6 bases, J lost 4 bases, and 9 bases lay in between. The germline V gene has CDR1 KGHSH and CDR2 LQKENI.

The chain has TRBV29-1 and TRBJ2-2, with a tentative D call TRBD1 (5 bases). The CDR3 is made up of 12 amino acids. Deletions cut 0 bases from V and 8 bases from J, with 7 bases between. Germline CDR1 is SQVTM and CDR2 is ANQGSEA. The DNA of the CDR3 is TGCAGCGTTGAAGAAGGGGAAGGGGAGCTGTTTTTT. This gives the protein CSVEEGEGELFF.

The CDR3 sequence: CASSHRDRGGLGNQPQHF. The CDR3 nucleotides read TGTGCCAGCAGCCACCGGGACAGGGGGGGTTTAGGCAATCAGCCCCAGCATTTT. V usage is TRBV7-8 and J usage is TRBJ1-5; 11 bases are a match to TRBD1. The CDR3 length is 18 residues. V was pared by 5 bases and J by 2 bases, with 11 bases of the junction left unmatched. Germline V gives CDR1 SGHVS, CDR2 FQNEAQ.

The V call is TRBV7-2, the J call TRBJ1-1, with D maybe TRBD1 (5 bases). Germline V CDR1 and CDR2: SGHTA, FQGNSA. With 1 base removed from V and 1 base from J, the gap between germline ends came to 13 bases. This CDR3 comprises 16 residues. CDR3 in DNA: TGTGCCAGCAGCTTAGACTCAGGGCTGGGGAACACTGAAGCTTTCTTT. Protein product: CASSLDSGLGNTEAFF.

This clone was counted a single time. The J gene is TRBJ1-2, the V gene TRBV20-1; tentatively, D is TRBD1 (5 bases). Looked up from germline, CDR1 is DFQATT and CDR2 is SNEGSKA (reference sequence). The V end was cut by 5 bases, the J end by 6 bases, with 7 bases between. This CDR3 comprises 10 residues. CDR3 amino acids: CSAGTNGYTF. The CDR3 DNA sequence: TGCAGTGCTGGGACTAATGGCTACACCTTC.

V gene TRBV28 combines with J gene TRBJ1-2; TRBD1 agrees at 11 bases. The CDR3 loop spans 16 amino acids. J gave up 1 base and V 5 bases, and 6 bases lay outside the gene matches. CDR1 and CDR2 from the germline V gene are MDHEN and SYDVKM. CDR3 loop: CASSAGTGGFNYGYTF. The CDR3 DNA is TGTGCCAGCAGTGCCGGGACAGGGGGGTTTAACTATGGCTACACCTTC.